This TCR beta chain emerged from a study of OX40 agonist ivuxolimab in advanced cancers. About the research overall: Patients got intravenous ivuxolimab at 0.01 to 10 mg/kg every 2 weeks. Of the participants, approximately 36% had some prior anti-PD-1, anti-PD-L1 or anti-CTLA-4 therapy, which was allowed.

This table comes from immunoSEQ multiplex PCR, and its TCRdb copy is limited to in-frame clones, with some not included. The sample lists about 45,000 clones, 84% occurring once. Systemic immunosuppression or autoimmune disease history was grounds to exclude patients. CDR1 SEHNR and CDR2 FQNEAQ come from the germline V gene (reference sequence). The V end lost 5 bases, the J end lost 5 bases, and 16 bases lay between the germline ends. This CDR3 contains 15 residues. The sample consisted of CD4+ or CD8+ T cells sorted from blood, taken in a trial of the OX40 agonist ivuxolimab. The receptor's source is an adult with an advanced solid tumor such as melanoma, head and neck, liver or kidney cancer. The rearrangement uses TRBV7-9 and TRBJ1-3; no definite D call. The CDR3 loop is CASSPPGSTRNTIYF. The CDR3 DNA sequence: TGTGCCAGCAGCCCCCCGGGGAGCACTCGAAACACCATATATTTT.